This TCR beta chain stems from a study of Tregs in tolerant kidney transplant recipients. The data were produced by immunoSEQ multiplex PCR, yet TCRdb's version contains in-frame clones alone and is incomplete. There are some 70,000 clones in the sample; 85% to 90% occur only once, and approximately 0.4% lies in the top ten. Findings of the study overall: Activated donor B cell expansion appeared to reveal the most relevant donor-specific TCRbeta repertoire. For some patients, primers changed over time, blocking nucleotide-level comparison.

The germline V gene has CDR1 LNHNV and CDR2 YYDKDF (reference sequence). This CDR3 region has 16 residues. V shed 0 bases, J shed 7 bases, and the junction held 9 bases outside the gene matches. For this clone: The antigen remains unidentified.

V is TRBV15 and J is TRBJ2-1; 7 nucleotides line up with TRBD2. Sequencing was performed on CD4+ T cells from blood, taken before the transplant. The receptor comes from a human donor who received a combined kidney and bone marrow transplant. The CDR3 region is CATSRDSLAEWNEQFF. The CDR3 DNA sequence: TGTGCCACCAGCAGAGATAGCCTAGCGGAGTGGAATGAGCAGTTCTTC.